The rows below give T cell receptor beta chains drawn from one sample of a study of early T cells in non-severe SARS-CoV-2 infection. TCRdb re-called the 5' RACE reads with MiXCR, one entry per CDR3 protein. The sample shows around 40,000 distinct CDR3 sequences, around 6.3% of them seen only once. Sequenced sample: whole blood. The receptors were sampled from an adult who was a healthcare worker with PCR-confirmed SARS-CoV-2 infection or an uninfected control (not recorded which). Both conserved end residues are part of each CDR3. The D gene is left open where the match is weak. Clone size is shown for a subset of rows, as once, few, many or a class of expanded clone.

j_gene	abundance	d_gene	v_gene	CDR3nt	CDR3aa
TRBJ2-3	few	TRBD2	TRBV20-1	TGCAGTGCTAGAGATCTTGAGGCTAGCGGGGATACAGATACGCAGTATTTT	CSARDLEASGDTDTQYF
TRBJ2-7	many	TRBD1	TRBV9	TGTGCCAGCAGCGTAGCCGGGACAGGTGACTACGAGCAGTACTTC	CASSVAGTGDYEQYF
TRBJ1-6	many	-	TRBV7-2	TGTGCCAGCAGCTTAGTTGACGGGGCCCTCCACTTT	CASSLVDGALHF
TRBJ2-2	many	-	TRBV6-6	TGTGCCAGCAGTTATGACAGGTCTTACACCGGGGAGCTGTTTTTT	CASSYDRSYTGELFF
TRBJ1-5	-	-	TRBV28	TGTGCCAGCACGAGGAGGGGTGTAGGCAATCAGCCCCAGCATTTT	CASTRRGVGNQPQHF
TRBJ2-3	many	-	TRBV29-1	TGCAGCGTTTCTTTTACGTTAATTGCAGATACGCAGTATTTT	CSVSFTLIADTQYF
TRBJ2-1	-	TRBD2	TRBV20-1	TGCAGTGCTAGTTCAGGGACTAGCGGGAACTATGAGCAGTTCTTC	CSASSGTSGNYEQFF
TRBJ2-7	many	-	TRBV11-2	TGTGCCAGCAGCTTAGGTGGGGGAATTTACGAGCAGTACTTC	CASSLGGGIYEQYF
TRBJ2-1	few	TRBD2	TRBV9	TGTGCCAGCACCAGTGGGGGGGGCTCCTACAATGAGCAGTTCTTC	CASTSGGGSYNEQFF
TRBJ2-1	-	-	TRBV2	TGTGTCAGCACCCCGGCCGCAGAGCAGTTCTTC	CVSTPAAEQFF
TRBJ2-7	-	-	TRBV12-3/TRBV12-4	TGTGCCAGCAGTCATAGACAGGAGTACGAGCAGTACTTC	CASSHRQEYEQYF
TRBJ2-1	many	TRBD2	TRBV6-6	TGTGCCAGCAGTCCTCTTCGACTAGCCCAGTTGAGCGATGAGCAGTTCTTC	CASSPLRLAQLSDEQFF
TRBJ2-1	many	-	TRBV5-1	TGCGCCAGCAGCCTATCACGAAATGAGCAGTTCTTC	CASSLSRNEQFF
TRBJ2-1	-	-	TRBV7-9	TGTGCCAGCAGCTTACCAGGGGGGTCCCACAATGAGCAGTTCTTC	CASSLPGGSHNEQFF
TRBJ2-1	many	-	TRBV20-1	TGCAGTGCTAGACAGGTGGCTGAGCAGTTCTTC	CSARQVAEQFF
TRBJ2-3	-	TRBD2	TRBV10-2	TGCGCCAGCCCAGGGACTAGCGGGGGAAGTAACACAGATACGCAGTATTTT	CASPGTSGGSNTDTQYF
TRBJ2-5	many	TRBD1	TRBV7-9	TGTGCCAGCAGCTTATCGGGACAGATTAGAGAGACCCAGTACTTC	CASSLSGQIRETQYF
TRBJ2-7	few	TRBD1	TRBV6-2/TRBV6-3	TGTGCCAGCAGTGAACAGGGGGAAACCTACGAGCAGTACTTC	CASSEQGETYEQYF
TRBJ2-1	many	TRBD2	TRBV9	TGTGCCAGCAGCCCCGAAAGCGGGAGGGTCTACAATGAGCAGTTCTTC	CASSPESGRVYNEQFF
TRBJ2-1	many	-	TRBV5-5	TGTGCCAGCAGCTTCAGCGGGTTTTACAATGAGCAGTTCTTC	CASSFSGFYNEQFF
TRBJ2-3	many	TRBD2	TRBV7-2	TGTGCCAGCAGCCCACTAGCGTCCACAGATACGCAGTATTTT	CASSPLASTDTQYF
TRBJ2-1	-	-	TRBV9	TGTGCCAGCAGCCTTGACTCTGAGCAGTTCTTC	CASSLDSEQFF
TRBJ2-7	few	-	TRBV7-2	TGTGCCAGCAGTTCCACAGGGAAGGGAAGTTACGAGCAGTACTTC	CASSSTGKGSYEQYF